This TCR beta chain emerged from a study of OX40 agonist ivuxolimab in advanced cancers. Overall study: Prior checkpoint blockade (anti-PD-1, anti-PD-L1 or anti-CTLA-4) was permitted; about 40% had it. Study outcomes and limitations: Part of the nonresponder group also had normalized T-cell clonal expansion that was low.

Germline V lookup: CDR1 MNHEY, CDR2 SMNVEV (reference sequence). This CDR3 spans 13 amino acids. With 2 bases clipped from V and 7 bases from J, the junction kept 1 base outside the gene matches. Points on this clone: Its antigen is still unknown.

Assay: immunoSEQ multiplex PCR; the TCRdb copy retains only in-frame clones and omits some. Here the sample spans around 61,000 clones, over 80% being singletons. The source material was CD4+ or CD8+ T cells sorted from blood, sampled in a trial of the OX40 agonist ivuxolimab. This chain uses TRBV27 with TRBJ1-1, with 10 bases that match TRBD1. The TCR comes from an adult with an advanced solid tumor such as melanoma, head and neck, liver or kidney cancer. In DNA, the CDR3 is TGTGCCAGCAGTTTAGGACAGGGGGTTGAAGCTTTCTTT. Protein: CASSLGQGVEAFF.